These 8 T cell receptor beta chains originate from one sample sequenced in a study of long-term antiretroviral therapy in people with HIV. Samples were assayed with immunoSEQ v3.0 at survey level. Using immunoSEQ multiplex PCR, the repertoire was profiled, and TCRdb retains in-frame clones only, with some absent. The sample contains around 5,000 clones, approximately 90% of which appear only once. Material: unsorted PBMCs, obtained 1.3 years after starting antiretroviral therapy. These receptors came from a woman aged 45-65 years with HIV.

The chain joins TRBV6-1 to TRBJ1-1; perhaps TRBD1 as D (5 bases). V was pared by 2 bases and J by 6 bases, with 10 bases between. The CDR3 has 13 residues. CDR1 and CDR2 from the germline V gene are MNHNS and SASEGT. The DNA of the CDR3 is TGTGCCAGCAGTGAATTTGGGGCAGCTGAAGCTTTCTTT. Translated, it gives CASSEFGAAEAFF.

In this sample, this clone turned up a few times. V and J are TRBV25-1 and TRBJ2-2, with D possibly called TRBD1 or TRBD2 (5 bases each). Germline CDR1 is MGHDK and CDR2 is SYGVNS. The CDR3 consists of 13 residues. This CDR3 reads CAAEDMNTGELFF. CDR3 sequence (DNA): TGTGCGGCGGAGGACATGAACACCGGGGAGCTGTTTTTT. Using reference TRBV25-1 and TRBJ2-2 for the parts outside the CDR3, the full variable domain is EADIYQTPRYLVIGTGKKITLECSQTMGHDKMYWYQQDPGMELHLIHYSYGVNSTEKGDLSSESTVSRIRTEHFPLTLESARPSHTSQYLCAAEDMNTGELFFGEGSRLTVL.

The CDR3 spells CASSEYEVVGEQYF. The CDR3 nucleotides are TGCGCCAGCAGTGAGTATGAAGTGGTGGGCGAGCAGTACTTC. The J gene is TRBJ2-7, the V gene TRBV10-1; D is unclear. Germline loops: CDR1 WNHNN, CDR2 SYGVQD (reference sequence). The CDR3 runs 14 residues. Trimming left V 1 base short and J 6 bases short, with 13 bases between.

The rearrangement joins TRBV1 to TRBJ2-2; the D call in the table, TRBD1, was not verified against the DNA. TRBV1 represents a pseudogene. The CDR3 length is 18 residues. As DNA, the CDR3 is TGCACCAGCAGCCAAGATTCTTATGCAGGGGGGAACACCGGGGAGCTGTTTTTT. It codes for CTSSQDSYAGGNTGELFF.

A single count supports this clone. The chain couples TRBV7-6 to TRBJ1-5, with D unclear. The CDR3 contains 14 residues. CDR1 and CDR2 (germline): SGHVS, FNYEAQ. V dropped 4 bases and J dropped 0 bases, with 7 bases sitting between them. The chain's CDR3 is CASSSGVSNQPQHF. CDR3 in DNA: TGTGCCAGCAGCTCCGGAGTTAGCAATCAGCCCCAGCATTTT.

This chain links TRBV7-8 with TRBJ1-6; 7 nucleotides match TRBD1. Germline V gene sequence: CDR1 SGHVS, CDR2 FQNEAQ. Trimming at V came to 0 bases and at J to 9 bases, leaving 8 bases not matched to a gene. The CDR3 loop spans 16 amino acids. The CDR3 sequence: CASSLAVGQPGSPLHF. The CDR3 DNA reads TGTGCCAGCAGCTTAGCCGTGGGACAGCCGGGTTCACCCCTCCACTTT.

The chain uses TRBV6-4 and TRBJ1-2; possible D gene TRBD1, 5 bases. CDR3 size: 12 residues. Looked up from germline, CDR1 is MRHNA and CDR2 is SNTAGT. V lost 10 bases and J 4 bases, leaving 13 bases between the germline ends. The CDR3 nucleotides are TGTGCCACCTGGGGGAGGAGCTATGGCTACACCTTC. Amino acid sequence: CATWGRSYGYTF.

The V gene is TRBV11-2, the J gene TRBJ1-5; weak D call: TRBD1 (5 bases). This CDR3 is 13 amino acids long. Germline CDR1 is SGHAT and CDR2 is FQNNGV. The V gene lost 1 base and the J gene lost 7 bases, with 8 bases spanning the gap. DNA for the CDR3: TGTGCCAGCAGCTTAGGGGACGTACAGCCCCAGCATTTT. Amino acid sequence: CASSLGDVQPQHF.